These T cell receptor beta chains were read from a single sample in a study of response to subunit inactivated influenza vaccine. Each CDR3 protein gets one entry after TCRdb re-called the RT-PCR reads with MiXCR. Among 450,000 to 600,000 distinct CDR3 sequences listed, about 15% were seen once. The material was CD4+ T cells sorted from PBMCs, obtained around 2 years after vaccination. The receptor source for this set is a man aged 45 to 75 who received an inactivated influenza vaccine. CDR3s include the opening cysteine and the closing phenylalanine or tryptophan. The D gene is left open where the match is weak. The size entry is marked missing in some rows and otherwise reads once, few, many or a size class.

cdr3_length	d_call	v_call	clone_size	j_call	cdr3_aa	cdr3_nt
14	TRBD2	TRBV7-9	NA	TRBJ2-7	CASSASGLAGFLYF	TGTGCCAGCAGCGCCTCGGGGCTAGCGGGATTCTTGTACTTC
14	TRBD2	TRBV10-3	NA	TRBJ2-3	CATIAGGSADTQYF	TGTGCCACCATAGCGGGGGGAAGCGCAGATACGCAGTATTTT
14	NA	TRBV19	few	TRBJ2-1	CASKTSGPVNEQFF	TGTGCCAGTAAGACCTCGGGGCCGGTCAATGAGCAGTTCTTC
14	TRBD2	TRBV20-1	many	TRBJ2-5	CSARGAGVLETQYF	TGCAGTGCTAGAGGGGCGGGAGTCCTGGAGACCCAGTACTTC
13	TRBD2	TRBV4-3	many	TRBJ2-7	CASSPRLADEQYF	TGCGCCAGCAGCCCCAGACTAGCCGACGAGCAGTACTTC
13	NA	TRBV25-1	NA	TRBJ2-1	CASRQTATNEQFF	TGTGCCAGCAGACAGACAGCCACCAATGAGCAGTTCTTC
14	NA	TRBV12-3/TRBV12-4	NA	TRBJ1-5	CASSLMSFNQPQHF	TGTGCCAGCAGTTTGATGTCCTTTAATCAGCCCCAGCATTTT
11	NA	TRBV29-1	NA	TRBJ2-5	CSSGPLETQYF	TGCAGCTCAGGGCCATTGGAGACCCAGTACTTC
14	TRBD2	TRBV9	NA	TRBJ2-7	CASSDGTIPKEQYF	TGTGCCAGCAGCGACGGGACTATCCCTAAGGAGCAGTACTTC
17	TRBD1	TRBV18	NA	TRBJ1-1	CASSPRIQGQFGDGAFF	TGTGCCAGCTCACCACGGATTCAGGGACAGTTCGGAGACGGAGCTTTCTTT
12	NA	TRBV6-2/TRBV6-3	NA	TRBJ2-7	CASTGTVYEQYF	TGTGCCAGCACTGGGACGGTCTACGAGCAGTACTTC
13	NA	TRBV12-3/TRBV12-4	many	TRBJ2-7	CASSLGADYEQYF	TGTGCCAGCAGTTTAGGGGCCGACTACGAGCAGTACTTC
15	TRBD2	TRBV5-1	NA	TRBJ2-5	CASSSSGTRQETQYF	TGCGCCAGCAGTTCCTCGGGGACTAGACAAGAGACCCAGTACTTC
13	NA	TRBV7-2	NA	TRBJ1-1	CASSLGQTAEAFF	TGTGCCAGCAGCTTAGGGCAGACCGCTGAAGCTTTCTTT
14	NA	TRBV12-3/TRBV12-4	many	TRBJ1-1	CASSPWTENTEAFF	TGTGCCAGCAGTCCTTGGACAGAGAACACTGAAGCTTTCTTT
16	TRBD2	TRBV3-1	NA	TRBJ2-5	CASSQVGGGPQETQYF	TGTGCCAGCAGCCAAGTAGGCGGGGGACCACAAGAGACCCAGTACTTC
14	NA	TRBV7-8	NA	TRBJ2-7	CASSPGRVSYEQYF	TGTGCCAGCAGCCCTGGACGGGTTTCCTACGAGCAGTACTTC
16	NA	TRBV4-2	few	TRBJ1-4	CASSHDFGATNEKLFF	TGTGCCAGCAGCCATGACTTTGGGGCAACTAATGAAAAACTGTTTTTT
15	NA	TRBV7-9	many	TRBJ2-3	CASSLGRTSTDTQYF	TGTGCCAGCAGCTTAGGGCGTACTAGCACAGATACGCAGTATTTT
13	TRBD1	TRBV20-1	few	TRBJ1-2	CSPFQGATSGYTF	TGCAGCCCTTTTCAGGGGGCAACCTCTGGCTACACCTTC
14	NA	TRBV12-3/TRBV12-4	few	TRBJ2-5	CASSSGKLLETQYF	TGTGCCAGCAGTTCCGGGAAGCTTCTAGAGACCCAGTACTTC
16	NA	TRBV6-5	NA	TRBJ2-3	CASSYSAFSPTDTQYF	TGTGCCAGCAGTTACTCTGCCTTCTCCCCCACAGATACGCAGTATTTT
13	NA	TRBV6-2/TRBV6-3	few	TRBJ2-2	CASSYRATGELFF	TGTGCCAGCAGTTACAGGGCCACCGGGGAGCTGTTTTTT
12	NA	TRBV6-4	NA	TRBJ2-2	CASSDGGRELFF	TGTGCCAGCAGTGACGGAGGAAGGGAGCTGTTTTTT
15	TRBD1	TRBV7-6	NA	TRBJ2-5	CASSAPTGKQETQYF	TGTGCCAGCAGCGCACCGACAGGGAAACAAGAGACCCAGTACTTC
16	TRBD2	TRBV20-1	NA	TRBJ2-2	CSARVTGTSGTGELFF	TGCAGTGCTAGAGTTACCGGGACTAGCGGGACCGGGGAGCTGTTTTTT
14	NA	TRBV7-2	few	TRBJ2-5	CASSPGGGHETQYF	TGTGCCAGCAGCCCTGGGGGGGGGCACGAGACCCAGTACTTC
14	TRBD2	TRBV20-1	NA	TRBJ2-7	CSARDGGGRYEQYF	TGCAGTGCTAGAGATGGTGGCGGGAGGTACGAGCAGTACTTC
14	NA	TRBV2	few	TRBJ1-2	CASSVDEGRYGYTF	TGTGCCAGCAGCGTCGACGAGGGACGATATGGCTACACCTTC
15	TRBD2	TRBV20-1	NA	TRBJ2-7	CSARGLAGSPYEQYF	TGCAGTGCTAGAGGACTAGCGGGATCTCCCTACGAGCAGTACTTC
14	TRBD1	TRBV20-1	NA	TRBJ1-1	CSVGTGRKNTEAFF	TGCAGTGTTGGGACAGGGAGGAAGAACACTGAAGCTTTCTTT
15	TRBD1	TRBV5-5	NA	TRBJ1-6	CASSLEGTENSPLHF	TGTGCCAGCAGCTTGGAAGGGACAGAAAATTCACCCCTCCACTTT
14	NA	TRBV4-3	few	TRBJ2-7	CASSRTTGNYEQYF	TGCGCCAGCAGCCGAACTACAGGGAATTACGAGCAGTACTTC
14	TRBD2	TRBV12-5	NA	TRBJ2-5	CASGLGLAQETQYF	TGTGCTAGTGGTTTGGGACTAGCACAAGAGACCCAGTACTTC
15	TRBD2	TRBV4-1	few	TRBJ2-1	CASSRVLADYNEQFF	TGCGCCAGCAGCCGGGTACTAGCGGACTACAATGAGCAGTTCTTC
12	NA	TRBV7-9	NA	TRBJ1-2	CASRTPNYGYTF	TGTGCCAGCAGAACTCCGAACTATGGCTACACCTTC
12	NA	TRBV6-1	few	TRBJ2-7	CASSNPPFEQYF	TGTGCCAGCAGTAACCCGCCTTTCGAGCAGTACTTC
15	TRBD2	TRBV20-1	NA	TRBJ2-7	CSARNPSGGKYEQYF	TGCAGTGCTAGAAATCCTAGCGGAGGGAAATACGAGCAGTACTTC
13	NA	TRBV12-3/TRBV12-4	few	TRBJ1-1	CASSNNFRTEAFF	TGTGCCAGCAGCAACAATTTTAGAACTGAAGCTTTCTTT
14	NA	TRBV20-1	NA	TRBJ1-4	CSANPASGYKKLFF	TGCAGTGCTAATCCAGCCAGCGGGTATAAAAAACTGTTTTTT
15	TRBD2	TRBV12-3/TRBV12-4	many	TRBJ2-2	CASSSPGLGTGELFF	TGTGCCAGCAGTTCCCCGGGACTAGGCACCGGGGAGCTGTTTTTT
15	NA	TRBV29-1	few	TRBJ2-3	CSAFDWALSTDTQYF	TGCAGCGCCTTTGACTGGGCCCTTAGCACAGATACGCAGTATTTT
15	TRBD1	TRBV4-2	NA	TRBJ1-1	CASSAQGQGDTEAFF	TGTGCCAGCAGCGCGCAAGGACAGGGTGACACTGAAGCTTTCTTT
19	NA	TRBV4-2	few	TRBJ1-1	CASSQDSQGRWTGNTEAFF	TGTGCCAGCAGCCAAGACTCCCAGGGACGATGGACGGGGAACACTGAAGCTTTCTTT
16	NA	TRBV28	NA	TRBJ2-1	CASRRGGTSSYNEQFF	TGTGCCAGCAGGCGAGGGGGGACAAGCTCCTACAATGAGCAGTTCTTC
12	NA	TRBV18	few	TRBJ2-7	CASSQKAYEQYF	TGTGCCAGCTCACAAAAGGCCTACGAGCAGTACTTC
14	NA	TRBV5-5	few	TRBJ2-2	CASSWGTSGEELFF	TGTGCCAGCAGCTGGGGGACCTCGGGGGAGGAGCTGTTTTTT
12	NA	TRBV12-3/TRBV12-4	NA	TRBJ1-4	CASSPRPVVSDF	TGTGCCAGCAGTCCCCGTCCCGTAGTCTCCGATTTT
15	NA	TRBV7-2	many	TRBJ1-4	CASSRVGGDNEKLFF	TGTGCCAGCAGCCGCGTAGGAGGCGATAATGAAAAACTGTTTTTT
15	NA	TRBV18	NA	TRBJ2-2	CASSLRTSDTGELFF	TGTGCCAGCTCATTACGGACATCCGACACCGGGGAGCTGTTTTTT
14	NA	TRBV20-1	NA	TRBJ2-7	CSARTSTIRDEQYF	TGCAGTGCTAGAACTAGCACAATAAGGGACGAGCAGTACTTC
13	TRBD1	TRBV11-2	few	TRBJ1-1	CASSLDRETEAFF	TGTGCCAGCAGCCTCGACAGGGAGACTGAAGCTTTCTTT
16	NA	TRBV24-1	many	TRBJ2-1	CATSDPSAAPYNEQFF	TGTGCCACCAGTGACCCCTCAGCGGCCCCCTACAATGAGCAGTTCTTC
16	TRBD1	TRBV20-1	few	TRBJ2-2	CSASNPGGANTGELFF	TGCAGTGCCTCCAACCCAGGGGGTGCCAACACCGGGGAGCTGTTTTTT
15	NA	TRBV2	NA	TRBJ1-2	CASTHGTRNNYGYTF	TGTGCCAGCACCCACGGGACACGCAACAACTATGGCTACACCTTC